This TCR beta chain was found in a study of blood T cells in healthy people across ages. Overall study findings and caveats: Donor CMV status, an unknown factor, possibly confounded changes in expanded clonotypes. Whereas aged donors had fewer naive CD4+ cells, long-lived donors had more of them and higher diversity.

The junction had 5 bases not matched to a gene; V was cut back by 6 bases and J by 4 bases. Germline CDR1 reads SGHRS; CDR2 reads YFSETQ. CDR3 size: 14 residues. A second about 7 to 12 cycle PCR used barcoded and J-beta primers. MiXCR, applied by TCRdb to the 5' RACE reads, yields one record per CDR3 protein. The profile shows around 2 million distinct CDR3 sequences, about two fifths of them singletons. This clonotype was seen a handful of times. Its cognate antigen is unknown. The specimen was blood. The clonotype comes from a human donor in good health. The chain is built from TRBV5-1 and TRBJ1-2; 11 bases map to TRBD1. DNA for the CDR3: TGCGCCAGCACCCCCGGGACAGGGGGCTATGGCTACACCTTC. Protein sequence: CASTPGTGGYGYTF.